This T cell receptor (beta chain) was retrieved from a study of PD-1 blockade in classical Hodgkin lymphoma. The repertoire was sequenced with immunoSEQ multiplex PCR; TCRdb's copy has only in-frame clones and lacks some. Of some 93,000 clones detected, approximately 92% appear once; the ten largest clones hold about 10%. Each patient relapsed following autologous stem cell transplantation, and prior brentuximab vedotin exposure differed. The source of this sequence is a human donor with classical Hodgkin lymphoma. This specimen consisted of peripheral blood mononuclear cells (PBMCs), obtained before the second cycle of nivolumab.

CDR3 loop: CASSLPIAGADTQYF. Written as DNA, the CDR3 is TGTGCCAGCAGTTTACCCATAGCGGGAGCAGATACGCAGTATTTT. V is TRBV28 and J is TRBJ2-3; 9 positions agree with TRBD2. V was clipped by 2 bases and J by 4 bases; unmatched bases: 4. This CDR3 has 15 amino acids. Looked up from germline, CDR1 is MDHEN and CDR2 is SYDVKM. The variable domain in full, completed from reference TRBV28 and TRBJ2-3, reads DVKVTQSSRYLVKRTGEKVFLECVQDMDHENMFWYRQDPGLGLRLIYFSYDVKMKEKGDIPEGYSVSREKKERFSLILESASTNQTSMYLCASSLPIAGADTQYFGPGTRLTVL.